The 28 T cell receptor beta chains below come from one sample, sequenced in a study of blood T cell repertoires in COVID-19. Repertoires were generated with immunoSEQ multiplex PCR, while TCRdb's copy carries only in-frame clones and drops some. The sample includes approximately 120,000 clones, around 83% of them seen just once. The sequenced sample consisted of peripheral blood. These receptor sequences come from a woman older than 75 with active or convalescent COVID-19.

This clone appeared a few times. This sequence joins TRBV7-2 and TRBJ1-5, with TRBD1 as a possible D gene (5 bases). Germline V CDR1 and CDR2: SGHTA, FQGNSA. This CDR3 region has 15 residues. Trimming shortened V by 2 bases and J by 7 bases, and 15 bases separated the two germline ends. The CDR3 sequence is CASSLQGSSAQPQHF. The CDR3 nucleotides read TGTGCCAGCAGCTTACAGGGAAGCTCAGCCCAGCCCCAGCATTTT.

The chain combines TRBV7-9 with TRBJ1-2, with D uncertain. Germline values: CDR1 SEHNR, CDR2 FQNEAQ (reference sequence). The CDR3 is 11 residues long. V shed 5 bases and J shed 5 bases, with 6 bases lying between them. CDR3 loop: CASSLPYGYTF. The CDR3 region has the DNA TGTGCCAGCAGCCTCCCGTATGGCTACACCTTC.

The chain links TRBV6-1 to TRBJ2-7; maybe TRBD2 (5 bases). Trimming left V 0 bases short and J 0 bases short, with 15 bases between. The CDR3 covers 17 residues. Looked up from germline, CDR1 is MNHNS and CDR2 is SASEGT. The CDR3 protein is CASSEARFSSYSYEQYF. CDR3 DNA: TGTGCCAGCAGTGAAGCACGCTTTTCTAGCTACTCCTACGAGCAGTACTTC.

The chain uses TRBV2 and TRBJ2-1, with a weak D call TRBD1 (6 bases). V lost 2 bases, J lost 2 bases, and 10 bases lay in between. This CDR3 has 15 residues. Germline V gives CDR1 SNHLY, CDR2 FYNNEI. CDR3 region: CASSERQVTYNEQFF. Here the CDR3 DNA reads TGTGCCAGCAGTGAAAGACAGGTCACCTACAATGAGCAGTTCTTC.

The rearrangement uses TRBV5-4 and TRBJ1-5; D call uncertain. This CDR3 is 12 amino acids long. Germline CDR1 and CDR2: SGHNT and YYREEE (reference sequence). V was cut by 0 bases and J by 15 bases, with 13 bases left in between. This CDR3 reads CASSLDGITWHF. In nucleotides, the CDR3 is TGTGCCAGCAGCTTGGACGGGATTACCTGGCATTTT.

V gene TRBV9 combines with J gene TRBJ2-1, with D maybe TRBD2 (6 bases). The length of the CDR3 is 16 residues. Germline CDR1 and CDR2: SGDLS and YYNGEE. V lost 4 bases, J lost 6 bases, and 20 bases lay in between. The CDR3 loop reads CASSSPGTGGGNEQFF. In DNA form, the CDR3 reads TGTGCCAGCAGCTCGCCCGGGACTGGTGGAGGCAATGAGCAGTTCTTC.

CDR3 region: CASSFGQNYGYTF. CDR3 in DNA: TGTGCCAGCAGTTTCGGACAGAACTATGGCTACACCTTC. The chain is built from TRBV12-3 or TRBV12-4 and TRBJ1-2, with D perhaps TRBD1 (6 bases). This CDR3 is built from 13 residues. The germline V and J ends were trimmed by 3 bases and 2 bases, with 7 bases remaining between them.

The rearrangement joins TRBV11-2 to TRBJ2-7, with TRBD1 matching 12 bases. With V trimmed by 0 bases and J by 7 bases, 4 bases remained unmatched. The CDR3 totals 15 residues. Germline CDR1 and CDR2: SGHAT and FQNNGV. CDR3 in amino acids: CASSLEGQGAREQYF. CDR3 coding DNA: TGTGCCAGCAGCTTAGAGGGACAGGGGGCCAGGGAGCAGTACTTC.

This clone has only a few counts. This chain uses TRBV6-5 with TRBJ1-1, with no clear D. The germline V and J ends were trimmed by 5 bases and 6 bases, with 10 bases remaining between them. The germline V gene encodes CDR1 MNHEY and CDR2 SVGAGI. This CDR3 is built from 12 residues. The chain's CDR3 is CASSTMQSEAFF. DNA of the CDR3: TGTGCCAGCAGTACGATGCAGTCTGAAGCTTTCTTT.

A note on this clone: In the same sample, other DNA sequences code for this CDR3. J is TRBJ2-3 and V is TRBV18, with no clear D. CDR3 length equals 12 residues. Germline V gives CDR1 KGHSH, CDR2 LQKENI. V was clipped by 3 bases and J by 2 bases, with 3 bases between them. The CDR3 reads CASSPSTDTQYF. The CDR3 DNA is TGTGCCAGCTCACCCTCCACAGATACGCAGTATTTT.

The chain couples TRBV2 to TRBJ2-1; TRBD1 matches at 8 bases. The V gene end was trimmed by 6 bases and the J gene end by 4 bases; junction bases not matched to a gene: 8. CDR1 is SNHLY, CDR2 FYNNEI, per germline. The CDR3 totals 15 residues. CDR3 sequence: CASRETGVGYNEQFF. CDR3 DNA sequence: TGTGCCAGCAGAGAGACAGGGGTGGGGTACAATGAGCAGTTCTTC.

The gene calls are TRBV6-6 and TRBJ2-1; no reliable D call. V lost 0 bases and J lost 7, with 13 bases in between. The CDR3 is 15 residues long. Per germline, CDR1 MNHNY and CDR2 SVGAGI (reference sequence). The CDR3 nucleotides are TGTGCCAGCAGTTACTCGAGTGCTCTTAGTAATGAGCAGTTCTTC. Its protein is CASSYSSALSNEQFF.

V is TRBV28 and J is TRBJ1-1, with D possibly matching TRBD1 (6 bases). Germline CDR1 MDHEN, CDR2 SYDVKM. V was trimmed by 6 bases and J by 5 bases, leaving 19 bases between them. This CDR3 is 15 amino acids long. The CDR3 region has the DNA TGTGCCAGCAGCCTGCTGACAGGTCAGAGGACTGAAGCTTTCTTT. This gives the protein CASSLLTGQRTEAFF.

This chain links TRBV5-1 with TRBJ1-2, with TRBD1 matching 11 bases. Germline assignment: CDR1 SGHRS and CDR2 YFSETQ. The length of the CDR3 is 16 residues. V shed 2 bases, J shed 7 bases, and the junction held 10 bases outside the gene matches. CDR3 loop: CASSFNPGTGGIGYTF. CDR3 sequence (DNA): TGCGCCAGCAGCTTTAACCCCGGGACAGGGGGAATTGGCTACACCTTC.

The chain has TRBV28 and TRBJ2-3; weak D call: TRBD1 (5 bases). V dropped 1 base and J dropped 1 base, with 6 bases sitting between them. Germline CDR1 is MDHEN and CDR2 is SYDVKM. This CDR3 contains 14 residues. CDR3 loop: CASSLLTGTDTQYF. The CDR3 region has the DNA TGTGCCAGCAGTTTATTGACAGGCACAGATACGCAGTATTTT.

This chain uses TRBV5-8 with TRBJ2-1; TRBD2 is a possible D gene (7 bases). Per the germline V gene, CDR1 is SGHTS and CDR2 is YDEGEE. The CDR3 contains 15 residues. V shed 4 bases and J shed 0 bases, with 11 bases lying between them. The CDR3 reads CASSGRGASYNEQFF. The CDR3 nucleotides read TGTGCCAGCAGCGGGAGGGGGGCCTCCTACAATGAGCAGTTCTTC.

The rearrangement joins TRBV7-9 to TRBJ1-4, with 8 bases that match TRBD1. The CDR3 is made up of 15 amino acids. With V trimmed by 5 bases and J by 7 bases, 9 bases remained unmatched. The germline V gene encodes CDR1 SEHNR and CDR2 FQNEAQ (reference sequence). This chain's CDR3 is CASSPRAGGGEKLFF. The CDR3 region has the DNA TGTGCCAGCAGCCCGAGAGCAGGGGGCGGTGAAAAACTGTTTTTT.

The table lists this clone with a few counts. The chain is built from TRBV3-1 (or the pseudogene TRBV3-2) and TRBJ2-7, with 8 nucleotides matching TRBD2. Germline loops: CDR1 LGHDT, CDR2 YNNKEL (reference sequence). The CDR3 loop spans 13 amino acids. The V gene end was trimmed by 4 bases and the J gene end by 5 bases; junction bases not matched to a gene: 4. Here the CDR3 reads CASSLGTSNEQYF. The CDR3 DNA sequence: TGTGCCAGCAGCCTGGGGACTAGTAACGAGCAGTACTTC.

Here the CDR3 DNA reads TGTGCCAGCAGGCAAAGACAGGGGGCAAGTCAGCCCCAGCATTTT. Translating it yields CASRQRQGASQPQHF. The chain uses TRBV6-5 and TRBJ1-5; TRBD1 matches 10 bases. V dropped 6 bases and J dropped 6; count of bases not matched to a gene: 8. From germline, CDR1 is MNHEY and CDR2 SVGAGI. The CDR3 has 15 amino acids.

The V gene is TRBV10-2, the J gene TRBJ2-1; D is perhaps TRBD2 (6 bases). Germline CDR1 and CDR2: WSHSY and SAAADI. V lost 4 bases and J 4 bases, leaving 17 bases between the germline ends. This CDR3 region has 16 residues. In DNA, the CDR3 is TGCGCCAGCAGTGGTAGCGGACCTTCGGGTTACAATGAGCAGTTCTTC. Protein sequence: CASSGSGPSGYNEQFF.

The chain combines TRBV29-1 with TRBJ1-5; the D is unclear. CDR3 length: 12 residues. Per the germline V gene, CDR1 is SQVTM and CDR2 is ANQGSEA. V was shortened by 5 bases and J by 2 bases, with 7 bases between the two germline ends. For the CDR3, the DNA is TGCAGCGTTCGGGTTGGCAATCAGCCCCAGCATTTT. This encodes CSVRVGNQPQHF.

In regard to this clone: A junction boundary mismatches the germline segment, possibly from a read error. The chain employs TRBV3-1 (or the pseudogene TRBV3-2) and TRBJ2-7; the D is unclear. This CDR3 is 14 amino acids long. The V gene's germline CDR1 is LGHDT and CDR2 YNNKEL (reference sequence). CDR3 residues: CTSSPPAYAYEQYF. Here the CDR3 DNA reads TGTACCAGCAGCCCCCCAGCGTACGCCTACGAGCAGTACTTC.

The chain uses TRBV5-5 and TRBJ1-2; TRBD1 is a possible D gene (6 bases). This CDR3 comprises 13 residues. Trimming shortened V by 1 base and J by 6 bases, and 10 bases separated the two germline ends. Germline V gene data show CDR1 as SGHKS and CDR2 as YYEKEE (reference sequence). The CDR3 bases are TGTGCCAGCAGCTTGACAGGGAGTAATGGCTACACCTTC. This gives the protein CASSLTGSNGYTF.

The chain links TRBV9 to TRBJ1-1, with TRBD1 matching over 7 bases. Germline V gene lookup returns CDR1 SGDLS and CDR2 YYNGEE. This CDR3 is 14 amino acids long. V shed 4 bases and J 4 bases; nucleotides not matched to a gene: 7. This CDR3 is CASSRKGASTEAFF. CDR3 coding DNA: TGTGCCAGCAGCCGAAAGGGGGCTAGCACTGAAGCTTTCTTT.

V gene TRBV14 combines with J gene TRBJ2-5; 8 nucleotides line up with TRBD2. Germline CDR1 and CDR2: SGHDN and FVKESK. The CDR3 is 16 amino acids. The junction had 7 bases not matched to a gene; V was cut back by 0 bases and J by 4 bases. DNA of the CDR3: TGTGCCAGCAGCCAAGAATCGTGGCTAGCGGGAGAGACCCAGTACTTC. Its translation: CASSQESWLAGETQYF.

The gene calls are TRBV7-9 and TRBJ2-3, with TRBD2 matching 13 bases. Germline trimming cut 4 bases from V and 7 bases from J; bases unmatched to any gene: 2. Germline V gene sequence: CDR1 SEHNR, CDR2 FQNEAQ (reference sequence). This CDR3 spans 14 amino acids. The CDR3: CASSSGTSGNTQYF. CDR3 DNA: TGTGCCAGCAGCTCCGGGACTAGCGGGAATACGCAGTATTTT.

On this clone itself: Distinct nucleotide sequences in the sample also encode this CDR3. This chain joins TRBV19 and TRBJ2-1, with 13 positions matching TRBD2. This CDR3 is built from 17 residues. Germline CDR1 is LNHDA and CDR2 is SQIVND (reference sequence). Trimming cost V 1 base and J 4 bases; bases outside gene matches: 4. This chain's CDR3 is CASSIGLAGGLYNEQFF. The CDR3 nucleotides are TGTGCCAGTAGTATAGGACTAGCGGGAGGACTATACAATGAGCAGTTCTTC.

The rearrangement links TRBV11-2 to TRBJ1-4; D possibly corresponds to TRBD1 (6 bases). CDR1 and CDR2 (germline): SGHAT, FQNNGV. The V end lost 5 bases, the J end lost 13 bases, and 17 bases lay between the germline ends. The CDR3 is 13 amino acids. CDR3: CASSPRTGKGLFF. The DNA for the CDR3 is TGTGCCAGCAGCCCGCGTACAGGGAAAGGACTGTTTTTT.